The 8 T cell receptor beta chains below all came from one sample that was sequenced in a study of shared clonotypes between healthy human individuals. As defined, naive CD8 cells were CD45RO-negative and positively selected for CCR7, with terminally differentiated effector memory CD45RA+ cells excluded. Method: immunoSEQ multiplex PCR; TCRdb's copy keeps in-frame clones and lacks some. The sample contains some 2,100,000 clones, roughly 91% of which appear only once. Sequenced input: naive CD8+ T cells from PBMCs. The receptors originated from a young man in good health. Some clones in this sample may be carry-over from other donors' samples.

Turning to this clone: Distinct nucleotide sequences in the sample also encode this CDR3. The CDR3 DNA reads as TGTGCCAGCAGCTCCCGGACGGTGAACACTGAAGCTTTCTTT. Translated, it gives CASSSRTVNTEAFF. The V and J genes are TRBV9 and TRBJ1-1, with no clear D. V was trimmed by 4 bases and J by 0 bases, leaving 10 bases between them. This CDR3 contains 14 residues. The germline V gene encodes CDR1 SGDLS and CDR2 YYNGEE. Supplemented by reference TRBV9 and TRBJ1-1, the full variable domain reads DSGVTQTPKHLITATGQRVTLRCSPRSGDLSVYWYQQSLDQGLQFLIQYYNGEERAKGNILERFSAQQFPDLHSELNLSSLELGDSALYFCASSSRTVNTEAFFGQGTRLTVV.

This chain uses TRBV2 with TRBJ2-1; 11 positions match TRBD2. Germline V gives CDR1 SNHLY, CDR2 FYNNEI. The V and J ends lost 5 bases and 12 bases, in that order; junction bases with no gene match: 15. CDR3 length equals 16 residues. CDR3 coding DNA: TGTGCCAGCAGTCCATTAGCGGGAGGGCCCGAGGGAAGGCAGTTCTTC. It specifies CASSPLAGGPEGRQFF.

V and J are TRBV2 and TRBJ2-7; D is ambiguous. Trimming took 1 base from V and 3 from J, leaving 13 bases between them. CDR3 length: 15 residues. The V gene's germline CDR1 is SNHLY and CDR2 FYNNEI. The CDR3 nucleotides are TGTGCCAGCAGTGAAGAAGAGCTACCGCACTACGAGCAGTACTTC. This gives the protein CASSEEELPHYEQYF.

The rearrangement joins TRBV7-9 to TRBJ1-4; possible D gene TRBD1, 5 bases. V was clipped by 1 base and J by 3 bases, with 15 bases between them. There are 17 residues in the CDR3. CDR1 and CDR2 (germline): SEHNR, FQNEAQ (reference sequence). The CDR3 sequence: CASSLVGVSRSNEKLFF. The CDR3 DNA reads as TGTGCCAGCAGCTTAGTGGGGGTGTCTCGGTCTAATGAAAAACTGTTTTTT.

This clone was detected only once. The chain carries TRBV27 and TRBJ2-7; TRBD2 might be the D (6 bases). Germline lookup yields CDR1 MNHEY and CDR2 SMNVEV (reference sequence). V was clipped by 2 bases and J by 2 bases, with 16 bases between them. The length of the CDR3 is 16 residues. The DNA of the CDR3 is TGTGCCAGCAGTTTAACGGCGGGAACGATAGCCTACGAGCAGTACTTC. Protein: CASSLTAGTIAYEQYF.

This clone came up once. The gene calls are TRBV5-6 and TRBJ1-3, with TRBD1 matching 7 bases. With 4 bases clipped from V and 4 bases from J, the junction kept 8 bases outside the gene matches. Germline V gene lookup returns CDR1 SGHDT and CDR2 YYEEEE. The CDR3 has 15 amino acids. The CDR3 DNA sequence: TGTGCCAGCAGCGCCCGGGACAGCCTGGGAAACACCATATATTTT. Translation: CASSARDSLGNTIYF.

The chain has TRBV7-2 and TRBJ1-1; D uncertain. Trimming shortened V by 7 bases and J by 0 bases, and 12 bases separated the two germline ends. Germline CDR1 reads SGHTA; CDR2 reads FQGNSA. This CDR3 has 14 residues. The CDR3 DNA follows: TGTGCCAGCAACCCTGCAGGACTGAACACTGAAGCTTTCTTT. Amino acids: CASNPAGLNTEAFF.

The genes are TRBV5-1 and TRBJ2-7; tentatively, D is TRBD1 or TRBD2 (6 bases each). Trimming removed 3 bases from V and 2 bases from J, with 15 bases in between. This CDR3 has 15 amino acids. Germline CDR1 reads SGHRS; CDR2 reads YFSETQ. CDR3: CASSSAAGTTYEQYF. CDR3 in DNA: TGCGCCAGCAGCTCGGCGGCGGGGACAACCTACGAGCAGTACTTC.